The clone carrying this T cell receptor beta chain was recorded a few times. Its antigen is as yet unknown. This entry is derived from a study of T cell repertoires and Cas9 in healthy adults. On the study more broadly: Multi-effector potency, cytotoxicity and lineage were assessed in SpCas9-reactive CD4 and CD8 T cells.

This table comes from immunoSEQ multiplex PCR, and its TCRdb copy is limited to in-frame clones, with some not included. Among around 20,000 clones listed, 91% were seen once. Germline trimming cut 2 bases from V and 5 bases from J; bases unmatched to any gene: 12. Germline values: CDR1 SNHLY, CDR2 FYNNEI. CDR3 length: 16 amino acids. Overall study results and limits: In vitro, SpCas9-reactive Tregs were reported to curb effector T cell proliferation and function.

The chain employs TRBV2 and TRBJ2-7; 7 bases are shared with TRBD1. This TCR was recovered from a human donor in good health. Sequencing used CD4+ effector T cells (CD127+, CD25-, CD137-, CD154-) from PBMCs; culture status not recorded. The CDR3 region has the DNA TGTGCCAGCAGTGAAAAGGGACGACAGGGTGTACACGAGCAGTACTTC. Protein product: CASSEKGRQGVHEQYF.